The source of this TCR beta chain is a study of human T cells and chemical hapten exposure (dated by TCRdb to the early 2020s). Regarding the study in general: For sensitization, 2% DPC in acetone was applied to a 2 cm by 2 cm area of upper inner arm skin. Throughout the approximately 25-week study period, patients were also given weekly therapeutic DPC doses on the scalp. Patch testing was performed on the upper back with Finn chambers containing 0.01% DPC, and the patch tests were scored after 6 days according to International Contact Dermatitis Research Group standards. The mostly female patient cohort included alopecia areata with under or over 50% scalp involvement, alopecia totalis and alopecia universalis. The libraries were sequenced as a pool, and the TCR yield per sample differed mostly because of small variations in library volumes within the pool. The study tracked peripheral blood TCR repertoire changes in vivo during primary and secondary sensitization to the hapten diphenylcyclopropenone (DPC) in alopecia patients. Blood samples were taken from patients before sensitization (week 0) and then at 2, 6 and about 24 weeks after DPC sensitization. Around 29 alopecia patients provided blood for TCR sequencing at one to four time points (pre-sensitization, 2, 6 and 24 weeks). Study-level results and caveats: Patch test score was positively correlated with the number of PT1 expanded TCRs, with significance at thresholds 8, 16 and 32 but not at 4. Significantly more large CDR3 similarity clusters were formed by expanded TCRs than by pre-sensitization or healthy control sets, consistent with antigen-driven responses. After repeated subsampling, changes were observed in the strength of the expansion versus patch-test correlation and in the threshold at which the correlation became significant. Because all patients had alopecia, a presumed autoimmune disease, the immune response of the patients might differ from that of healthy individuals. DPC sensitization did not change how many TCRs were above 1 in 1000 frequency, and no evidence was found of alterations in global repertoire structure.

The time point label for this specimen denotes: pre-sensitization, week 0. The treatment or condition label corresponds to: therapeutic diphenylcyclopropenone sensitization with weekly scalp DPC. Blood at each patch-test visit was drawn before the patch test was applied. Eligible patients were aged 18 to 70, diagnosed with alopecia, deemed suitable for DPC therapy, and excluded if pregnant. Total RNA was extracted from unfractionated whole blood collected in Tempus Blood RNA tubes. Notes on this clonotype: No cognate antigen has been identified for it. Qualities for individual bases were not recorded, and no much larger clone is one base off.

Library preparation employed RACE. The sequencer was a NextSeq 500. During library preparation, unique molecular identifiers were attached to individual cDNA molecules so that TCRs could be counted in a quantitative, reproducible way. Both TCR alpha and TCR beta chains were sequenced from each blood RNA sample. The authors processed their data as follows. A median of approximately 100,000 TCRs per sample was observed, with a range of about 20,000 to 690,600. V, J and CDR3 annotation of the TCR reads was performed with the Decombinator software suite. Every sample was subsampled to the same number of TCRs (28,000) for the PS versus PT1 abundance plots. Expanded TCRs were defined as absent before sensitization and observed at least eight times at the 2-week time point. TCRdb ran its own pipeline on the public reads, namely fastp trimming at Q25 and MiXCR clone calling, and kept in-frame beta chains. Here each entry gathers all rows of one CDR3 protein and keeps the most common genes and DNA. In this record, the V and J calls reflect TCRdb's handling and not the investigators' own analysis. The table for this sample lists about 260,000 distinct CDR3 sequences; 7% to 10% of them were counted only once. The ten largest clones capture 2.3% of the sample.

Measured from the cysteine to the phenylalanine, the CDR3 is 17 residues long. Here the CDR3 DNA is all that survives: 51 bases in frame from base 1. Looking up the germline V gene yields CDR1 LGHNA and CDR2 YSLEER. Trimmed from V: 0 bases; trimmed from J: 5 bases; junction bases lacking a gene match: 10. The TCR sequence derives from a woman aged 40 to 50 with alopecia areata. Some clones in this sample may be carry-over from other donors' samples. Recombination joined TRBV4-3 with TRBJ2-1; TRBD1 lines up with 7 middle nucleotides. Specimen: whole blood, collected in connection with sensitization to the hapten diphenylcyclopropenone (DPC). The nucleotide sequence reads as follows: TGCGCCAGCAGCCAAGAATGGGGGACAGAACCTCACAATGAGCAGTTCTTC. Translated, this gives CASSQEWGTEPHNEQFF.